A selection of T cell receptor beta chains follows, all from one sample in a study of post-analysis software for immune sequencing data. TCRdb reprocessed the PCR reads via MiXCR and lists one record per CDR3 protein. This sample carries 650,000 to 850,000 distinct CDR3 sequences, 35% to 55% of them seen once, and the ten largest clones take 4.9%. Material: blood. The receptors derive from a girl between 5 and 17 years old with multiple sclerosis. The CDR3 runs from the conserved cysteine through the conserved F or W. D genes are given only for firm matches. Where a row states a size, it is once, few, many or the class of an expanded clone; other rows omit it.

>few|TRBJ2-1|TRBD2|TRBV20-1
TGCAGTGCCAGAGGGAAGCGGGGCCTATCCTACAATGAGCAGTTCTTC
CSARGKRGLSYNEQFF
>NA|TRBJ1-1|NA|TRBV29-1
TGCAGCGTCCAAGGGGGTGGGGGTGGCACTGAAGCTTTCTTT
CSVQGGGGGTEAFF
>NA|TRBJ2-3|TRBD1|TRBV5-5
TGTGCCAGCAGCTTGGGTTTGGGACAGGGGGCATCAGATACGCAGTATTTT
CASSLGLGQGASDTQYF
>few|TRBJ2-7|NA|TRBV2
TGTGCCAGCAGCCGCGGGACGGCCTCTTACGAGCAGTACTTC
CASSRGTASYEQYF
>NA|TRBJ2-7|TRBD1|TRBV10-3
TGTGCCATCAGTGGAGGGACAGAACAGCTCCAGAGCTCCTACGAGCAGTACTTC
CAISGGTEQLQSSYEQYF
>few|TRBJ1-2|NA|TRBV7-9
TGTGCCAGCATGACTAGCGGGGAGAACTATGGCTACACCTTC
CASMTSGENYGYTF
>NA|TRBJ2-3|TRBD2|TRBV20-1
TGCAGTGCTAGGGTTCCGGGACTAGCGGGTCGTACAGATACGCAGTATTTT
CSARVPGLAGRTDTQYF
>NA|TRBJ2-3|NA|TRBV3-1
TGTGCCAGCAGCCCGCAACCCAGGCCCAACACAGATACGCAGTATTTT
CASSPQPRPNTDTQYF
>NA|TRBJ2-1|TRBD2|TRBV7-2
TGTGCCAGCAGCTTAGTTACTAGCGGTAATGAGCAGTTCTTC
CASSLVTSGNEQFF
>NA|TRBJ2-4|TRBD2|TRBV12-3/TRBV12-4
TGTGCCAGCAGTCCTAGCGGGTACAACTACGGGCAGTACTTC
CASSPSGYNYGQYF
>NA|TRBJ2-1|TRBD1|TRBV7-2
TGTGCCAGCAGCGCGATAGAAGGGGACAGCGAGCAGTTCTTC
CASSAIEGDSEQFF
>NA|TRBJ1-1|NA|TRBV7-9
TGTGCCAGCAGCTCCAGGGCGAACACTGAAGCTTTCTTT
CASSSRANTEAFF
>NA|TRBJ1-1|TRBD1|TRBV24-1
TGTGCCACCAGCGGCCCAGGGGGGGCGAACACTGAAGCTTTCTTT
CATSGPGGANTEAFF
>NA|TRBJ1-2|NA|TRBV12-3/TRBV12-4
TGTGCCAGCAGTTTGGGCAGGGGAGACTATGGCTACACCTTC
CASSLGRGDYGYTF
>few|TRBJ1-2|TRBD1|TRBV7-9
TGTGCCAGCAGAGACCCGGGACAGCCTTCCGAGCCTGGCTATGGCTACACCTTC
CASRDPGQPSEPGYGYTF
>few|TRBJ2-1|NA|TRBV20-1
TGCAGTGCCAATATCGGCGGAAGTGAGCAGTTCTTC
CSANIGGSEQFF
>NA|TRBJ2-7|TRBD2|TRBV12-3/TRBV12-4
TGTGCCAGCAGTCTGGGACTAGCGGGATTCGAGCAGTACTTC
CASSLGLAGFEQYF
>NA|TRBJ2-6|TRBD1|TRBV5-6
TGTGCCAGCAGCCACGCGGACAGGGCCATTGGAGGGGCCAACGTCCTGACTTTC
CASSHADRAIGGANVLTF
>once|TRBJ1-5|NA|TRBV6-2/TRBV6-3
TGTGCCAGCAGTTACTCAGGGGGGGATTATCAGCCCCAGCATTTT
CASSYSGGDYQPQHF
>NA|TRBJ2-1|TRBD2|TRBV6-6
TGTGCCAGCAGTTATTCCCCGACTAGCGGTCTATACAATGAGCAGTTCTTC
CASSYSPTSGLYNEQFF
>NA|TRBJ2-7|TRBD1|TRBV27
TGTGCCAGCAGTTCGACTCCGGGACAGGGGATCCACGAGCAGTACTTC
CASSSTPGQGIHEQYF
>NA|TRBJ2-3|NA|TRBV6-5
TGTGCCAGCAGTTACTCGAGAGGGGATCCGGGCACAGATACGCAGTATTTT
CASSYSRGDPGTDTQYF
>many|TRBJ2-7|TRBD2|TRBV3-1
TGTGCCAGCGCACATAGCGGGAGGGCTGGCGAGCAGTACTTC
CASAHSGRAGEQYF
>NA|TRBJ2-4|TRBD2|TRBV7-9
TGTGCCAGCAGCCCCCCGTTAGCGGGCGAACTAGCCAAAAACATTCAGTACTTC
CASSPPLAGELAKNIQYF
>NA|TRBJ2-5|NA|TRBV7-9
TGTGCCAGCAGCCCCCCAATTGCGCAGACAGAGACCCAGTACTTC
CASSPPIAQTETQYF
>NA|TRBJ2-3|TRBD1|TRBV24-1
TGTGCCACCAGTGACCCCCGGGACAGGCAAGGCACAGATACGCAGTATTTT
CATSDPRDRQGTDTQYF
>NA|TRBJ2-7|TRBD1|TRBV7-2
TGTGCCAGCAGCCCCCAGGGGACAGTTACCTACGAGCAGTACTTC
CASSPQGTVTYEQYF
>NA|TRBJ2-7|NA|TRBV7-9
TGTGCCAGCAGCTTTTCCTCGACAGATTCCTACGAGCAGTACTTC
CASSFSSTDSYEQYF
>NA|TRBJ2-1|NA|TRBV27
TGTGCCAGCAAACCCAACCTAGGAGTCGCCTACAATGAGCAGTTCTTC
CASKPNLGVAYNEQFF
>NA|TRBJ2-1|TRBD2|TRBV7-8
TGTGCCAGCAGCTCCCGATGGACTAGCGGAGACAATGAGCAGTTCTTC
CASSSRWTSGDNEQFF
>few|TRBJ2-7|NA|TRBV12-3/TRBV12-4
TGTGCCAGCAGTTTAGGGCACAGGTCGTACGAGCAGTACTTC
CASSLGHRSYEQYF
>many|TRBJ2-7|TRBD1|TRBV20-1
TGCAGTGCTACGGACAGGGGGCACGAGCAGTACTTC
CSATDRGHEQYF
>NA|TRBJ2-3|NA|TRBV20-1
TGCAGTGCCACCACCGAAGACAGCACAGATACGCAGTATTTT
CSATTEDSTDTQYF
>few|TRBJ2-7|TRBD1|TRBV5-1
TGCGCTAGCAGCTTGGAAGGTAGGGGACAGGGCCCCCAGTACTTC
CASSLEGRGQGPQYF
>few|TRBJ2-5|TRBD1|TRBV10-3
TGTGCCATCAGACAGGGGTTGGGGGAGACCCAGTACTTC
CAIRQGLGETQYF
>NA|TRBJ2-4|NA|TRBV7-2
TGTGCCAGCAGCTTAGCTGTGACGTCCAAAAACATTCAGTACTTC
CASSLAVTSKNIQYF
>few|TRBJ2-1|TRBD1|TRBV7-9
TGTGCCAGCAGCTCAGGGACAGGGGGCGATGAGCAGTTCTTC
CASSSGTGGDEQFF
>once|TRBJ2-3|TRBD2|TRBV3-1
TGTGCCAGCGGACTAGCGGGGGATACGCAGTATTTT
CASGLAGDTQYF
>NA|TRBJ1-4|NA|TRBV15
TGTGCCACCAGCGGCGAACGCGTTTCCAATGAAAAACTGTTTTTT
CATSGERVSNEKLFF
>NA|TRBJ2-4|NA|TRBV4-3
TGCGCCAGCAGCCAAGATGAGGGGCCGAGAAACATTCAGTACTTC
CASSQDEGPRNIQYF
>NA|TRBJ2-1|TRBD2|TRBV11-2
TGTGCCAGCAGCTTTAGCGGGAGCCCCCAAACCTACAATGAGCAGTTCTTC
CASSFSGSPQTYNEQFF
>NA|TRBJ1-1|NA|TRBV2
TGTGCCAGTCACAAACCCGGGGAGGGAAAAACTGAAGCTTTCTTT
CASHKPGEGKTEAFF
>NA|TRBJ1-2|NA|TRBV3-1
TGTGCCAGCAGCCAAGGTTCCGGGGGCGTTTATGGCTACACCTTC
CASSQGSGGVYGYTF
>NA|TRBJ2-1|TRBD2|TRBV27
TGTGCCAGCAGCGTGCGGGGGATCTACAATGAGCAGTTCTTC
CASSVRGIYNEQFF
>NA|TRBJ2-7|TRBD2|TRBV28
TGTGCCAGCAGCCCGCTGGGACTAGCGGTTTTTTGGGGCTCCTACGAGCAGTACTTC
CASSPLGLAVFWGSYEQYF
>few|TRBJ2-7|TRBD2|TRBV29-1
TGCAGCGTGAAAGCGGGAACCTACGAGCAGTACTTC
CSVKAGTYEQYF
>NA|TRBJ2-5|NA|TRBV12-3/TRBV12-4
TGTGCCAGCAGGGATTGGAAGGAGACCCAGTACTTC
CASRDWKETQYF
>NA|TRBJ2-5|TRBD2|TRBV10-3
TGTGCCATCTCTGCTAAAGGAGTAGGACTAGCGGGAGGGCCCTCTGGTGAGACCCAGTACTTC
CAISAKGVGLAGGPSGETQYF
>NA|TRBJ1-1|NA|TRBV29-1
TGCAGCGTTGATAAGTCCCGAGACACTGAAGCTTTCTTT
CSVDKSRDTEAFF
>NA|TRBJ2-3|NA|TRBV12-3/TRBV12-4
TGTGCCATCAAGGCTGTAAACACAGATACGCAGTATTTT
CAIKAVNTDTQYF
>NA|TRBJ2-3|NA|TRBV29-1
TGCAGCGGCAGAGGGCCTGGTGAGAGAGGAGAGACGCAGTATTTT
CSGRGPGERGETQYF
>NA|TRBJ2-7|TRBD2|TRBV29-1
TGCAGCGTTGAACGGATCAGCGGGGGGCTTTCAATCGAGCAGTACTTC
CSVERISGGLSIEQYF
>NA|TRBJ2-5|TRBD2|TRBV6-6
TGTGCCAGCAGAACGCCGGGACTAGCGGGACAAGAGACCCAGTACTTC
CASRTPGLAGQETQYF